These T cell receptor delta chains were read from a single sample in a study of Vδ1+ human thymocytes. TCRdb re-identified clones in the multiplex PCR reads via CATT. The sample includes some 55,000 delta-chain clones, more than 15% of them seen just once. Source material: Vdelta1+ gamma-delta thymocytes from the thymus. These receptors were collected from a boy under two years old who had congenital heart surgery. CDR3s include the opening cysteine and the closing phenylalanine or tryptophan. A D gene is named only where the DNA matches it firmly. Only part of the rows carry a size: once, few, many, or a class if the clone is expanded.

>TRDV1|TRDJ1|-|TRDD3
CALGAYLTGGFDKLIF
TGTGCTCTTGGGGCCTACCTTACTGGGGGGTTCGATAAACTCATCTTT
>TRDV1|TRDJ1|few|TRDD3
CALGDNSLPSGGYGTDKLIF
TGTGCTCTTGGGGACAACTCTCTTCCTTCTGGGGGATACGGCACCGATAAACTCATCTTT
>TRDV1|TRDJ1|few|TRDD3
CALGEPQYWGTSADKLIF
TGTGCTCTTGGGGAGCCCCAGTACTGGGGGACCTCCGCCGATAAACTCATCTTT
>TRDV1|TRDJ1|-|-
CALGELRAFLRPGGGDTQRELIF
TGTGCTCTTGGGGAACTCCGGGCCTTCCTACGTCCCGGCGGCGGGGATACGCAACGGGAACTCATCTTT
>TRDV1|TRDJ1|-|TRDD3
CALGERLGHHGGYGTDKLIF
TGTGCTCTTGGGGAACGGTTGGGCCATCACGGGGGATACGGGACCGATAAACTCATCTTT
>TRDV1|TRDJ1|-|TRDD3
CALGEPPISAGRGILFTSLYKLIF
TGTGCTCTTGGGGAACCCCCCATCTCTGCCGGTCGGGGGATACTTTTTACGTCCTTGTATAAACTCATCTTT
>TRDV1|TRDJ1|-|-
CALGKYLPGGYRYTDKLIF
TGTGCTCTTGGAAAGTACCTACCGGGGGGTTATAGGTACACCGATAAACTCATCTTT
>TRDV1|TRDJ1|few|-
CALGEPRPTLVGPWGDKLIF
TGTGCTCTTGGGGAACCACGGCCTACGTTAGTGGGACCCTGGGGCGATAAACTCATCTTT
>TRDV1|TRDJ1|-|TRDD3
CALGLPPVLGDLKLIF
TGTGCTCTTGGCCTCCCGCCGGTACTGGGGGACCTTAAACTCATCTTT
>TRDV1|TRDJ1|-|TRDD3
CALGHPVVGLYWGTQHTDKLIF
TGTGCTCTTGGGCACCCTGTTGTAGGGCTGTACTGGGGGACCCAACACACCGATAAACTCATCTTT
>TRDV1|TRDJ1|-|TRDD3
CALGEPLRGIHTFYTDKLIF
TGTGCTCTTGGGGAACCCCTACGGGGGATACATACCTTCTACACCGATAAACTCATCTTT
>TRDV1|TRDJ1|-|-
CALGRPSYRTGGSDKLIF
TGTGCTCTTGGGCGGCCTTCCTACCGTACTGGGGGATCCGATAAACTCATCTTT
>TRDV1|TRDJ1|few|TRDD3
CALGWGTNDKLIF
TGTGCTCTTGGGTGGGGGACTAACGATAAACTCATCTTT
>TRDV1|TRDJ1|few|TRDD3
CALGELSLPTPYWGISKYTDKLIF
TGTGCTCTTGGGGAACTAAGCCTTCCCACCCCGTACTGGGGGATAAGTAAGTACACCGATAAACTCATCTTT
>TRDV1|TRDJ1|few|TRDD3
CALGDSPGEWGIIRGTDKLIF
TGTGCTCTTGGGGATAGCCCGGGAGAATGGGGGATTATAAGGGGCACCGATAAACTCATCTTT
>TRDV1|TRDJ1|few|TRDD3
CALTRLLGDTGDKLIF
TGTGCTCTTACTCGGTTACTGGGGGATACAGGCGATAAACTCATCTTT
>TRDV1|TRDJ1|few|-
CALGDPYVADLYRTDKLIF
TGTGCTCTTGGGGACCCCTACGTGGCGGACCTATACCGCACCGATAAACTCATCTTT
>TRDV1|TRDJ1|few|TRDD3
CALGELSSGGYSQLYTDKLIF
TGTGCTCTTGGGGAACTTTCCTCTGGGGGATACTCCCAATTGTACACCGATAAACTCATCTTT
>TRAV29/DV5|TRDJ1|many|TRDD3
CAASAFGTGENTDKLIF
TGTGCAGCAAGCGCGTTTGGTACTGGGGAGAACACCGATAAACTCATCTTT
>TRDV1|TRDJ1|-|TRDD3
CALGELSPYPYWGNGDKLIF
TGTGCTCTTGGGGAACTCAGCCCCTACCCTTACTGGGGGAACGGCGATAAACTCATCTTT
>TRDV1|TRDJ1|-|-
CALGELLAGRGDPLYTDKLIF
TGTGCTCTTGGGGAACTTTTGGCCGGCCGAGGGGACCCCCTCTACACCGATAAACTCATCTTT
>TRDV1|TRDJ1|-|-
CALGSPPPTFIGADKLIF
TGTGCTCTTGGGTCTCCGCCCCCAACTTTTATTGGGGCCGATAAACTCATCTTT
>TRDV1|TRDJ1|-|TRDD2
CALGDQPRPFLHLPGGPSYTDKLIF
TGTGCTCTTGGGGACCAACCCCGCCCCTTCCTACATCTGCCTGGGGGCCCCTCATACACCGATAAACTCATCTTT
>TRDV2|TRDJ1|few|TRDD3
CACDTGFLRIRVELIF
TGTGCCTGTGACACCGGGTTTTTGAGGATACGCGTCGAACTCATCTTT
>TRDV1|TRDJ1|-|TRDD3
CALGAPVDYWGTNRSYTDKLIF
TGTGCTCTTGGGGCCCCCGTGGACTACTGGGGGACGAACAGATCGTACACCGATAAACTCATCTTT
>TRDV1|TRDJ1|few|-
CALGEGSYESGGLAYTDKLIF
TGTGCTCTTGGGGAAGGCTCCTACGAATCTGGGGGCCTAGCCTACACCGATAAACTCATCTTT
>TRDV1|TRDJ1|-|TRDD3
CALGELPTPWGIPSVTDKLIF
TGTGCTCTTGGGGAACTTCCTACTCCCTGGGGGATCCCCTCGGTCACCGATAAACTCATCTTT
>TRDV1|TRDJ1|-|TRDD3
CALGERRRHYWGAYTDKLIF
TGTGCTCTTGGGGAACGTAGACGCCATTACTGGGGGGCGTACACCGATAAACTCATCTTT
>TRDV1|TRDJ1|-|TRDD3
CALGELRVWGISYTDKLIF
TGTGCTCTTGGGGAACTGAGAGTCTGGGGGATATCATACACCGATAAACTCATCTTT
>TRDV1|TRDJ1|-|-
CALGPRTSPGPFHTDKLIF
TGTGCTCTTGGACCAAGAACTTCACCGGGTCCGTTTCACACCGATAAACTCATCTTT
>TRDV1|TRDJ1|few|-
CALGERVLQGGIQGKLIF
TGTGCTCTTGGGGAACGAGTCCTACAGGGGGGGATTCAGGGGAAACTCATCTTT
>TRDV1|TRDJ1|few|TRDD3
CALGGPTMPSYGWGIQATGDKLIF
TGTGCTCTTGGGGGACCGACAATGCCTTCCTACGGCTGGGGGATACAGGCCACGGGCGATAAACTCATCTTT
>TRDV1|TRDJ1|-|TRDD3
CALGEQAWGPGHTDKLIF
TGTGCTCTTGGGGAACAGGCCTGGGGGCCGGGGCACACCGATAAACTCATCTTT
>TRDV1|TRDJ1|-|-
CALGEPQYDGCTDKLIF
TGTGCTCTTGGGGAACCCCAGTACGACGGGTGCACCGATAAACTCATCTTT
>TRDV1|TRDJ1|few|TRDD3
CALGAPPYLGDLIF
TGTGCTCTTGGGGCCCCCCCCTACCTGGGGGATCTCATCTTT
>TRDV2|TRDJ1|medium-sized|TRDD3
CACDAYWGIRPDKLIF
TGTGCCTGTGACGCTTACTGGGGGATACGCCCCGATAAACTCATCTTT
>TRDV1|TRDJ1|few|-
CALGEWVGDKLIF
TGTGCTCTTGGGGAATGGGTCGGGGATAAACTCATCTTT
>TRDV1|TRDJ1|few|TRDD2
CALGALPGFLALYSRWTDKLIF
TGTGCTCTTGGGGCCCTACCGGGCTTCCTAGCCCTTTACTCGCGTTGGACCGATAAACTCATCTTT
>TRDV1|TRDJ3|-|-
CALGERRWSWDTRQMFF
TGTGCTCTTGGGGAACGGAGGTGGTCCTGGGACACCCGACAGATGTTTTTC
>TRDV1|TRDJ1|-|TRDD3
CALGTKLGLLWGIPAYTDKLIF
TGTGCTCTTGGGACCAAATTGGGTCTATTGTGGGGGATACCGGCGTACACCGATAAACTCATCTTT
>TRDV1|TRDJ1|-|-
CALGIPTDTDKLIF
TGTGCTCTTGGGATACCTACCGACACCGATAAACTCATCTTT
>TRDV1|TRDJ1|few|-
CALGELRSSPYTDKLIF
TGTGCTCTTGGGGAACTTAGAAGTAGCCCTTACACCGATAAACTCATCTTT
>TRDV1|TRDJ1|-|TRDD3
CALGPRRTGGYATLQPTTDKLIF
TGTGCTCTTGGGCCCAGGAGGACTGGGGGATACGCAACTCTACAGCCAACCACCGATAAACTCATCTTT
>TRDV1|TRDJ1|few|-
CALGENTYLRLTDKLIF
TGTGCTCTTGGGGAAAATACCTACTTGCGGTTGACCGATAAACTCATCTTT
>TRDV1|TRDJ1|-|TRDD3
CALGVHVPTGGYALYTDKLIF
TGTGCTCTTGGTGTTCACGTACCTACTGGGGGATACGCGTTATACACCGATAAACTCATCTTT
>TRDV1|TRDJ1|-|-
CALGEMDYSMYTDKLIF
TGTGCTCTTGGGGAAATGGACTACTCGATGTACACCGATAAACTCATCTTT
>TRDV1|TRDJ1|-|-
CALGEKNCSYVVGGPSRYTDKLIF
TGTGCTCTTGGGGAAAAGAATTGTTCCTACGTGGTGGGGGGCCCCTCCCGGTACACCGATAAACTCATCTTT
>TRDV1|TRDJ1|few|TRDD2
CALGEEPSYDHWGAYTDKLIF
TGTGCTCTTGGGGAAGAACCTTCCTACGATCACTGGGGCGCCTACACCGATAAACTCATCTTT
>TRDV1|TRDJ1|-|TRDD3
CALGASRGTGGYSDTDKLIF
TGTGCTCTTGGGGCTAGCCGGGGTACTGGGGGATACTCCGACACCGATAAACTCATCTTT
>TRDV1|TRDJ1|few|TRDD3
CALGAPYYWGLYTDKLIF
TGTGCTCTTGGGGCACCCTATTACTGGGGCCTTTACACCGATAAACTCATCTTT
>TRDV1|TRDJ1|-|TRDD3
CALGSSGYGPYTDKLIF
TGTGCTCTTGGGTCCTCGGGATACGGTCCGTACACCGATAAACTCATCTTT
>TRDV1|TRDJ1|once|TRDD3
CALGGLPSAYLLGVFTDKLIF
TGTGCTCTTGGGGGACTTCCTTCCGCCTATCTACTGGGGGTCTTCACCGATAAACTCATCTTT
>TRDV1|TRDJ1|-|TRDD3
CALGGPGPPLGDTGYTDKLIF
TGTGCTCTTGGGGGCCCCGGTCCCCCGCTGGGGGATACGGGGTACACCGATAAACTCATCTTT
>TRDV1|TRDJ1|few|-
CALGELVLRVGEGYKLIF
TGTGCTCTTGGGGAACTTGTCCTACGGGTCGGGGAAGGATATAAACTCATCTTT